Listed here is a single T cell receptor beta chain. The target antigen is unknown. Trimming removed 5 bases at V and 5 bases at J, with 18 bases between. The CDR3 length is 15 residues. Germline CDR1 reads MDHEN; CDR2 reads SYDVKM. The repertoire was sequenced with immunoSEQ multiplex PCR; TCRdb's copy has only in-frame clones and lacks some. The repertoire holds about 140,000 clones, 80% to 95% seen once, with roughly 3.5% in the top ten. These data originate in a study of T cell responses to AZD1222 COVID-19 vaccine. Findings and caveats of the study: Following two doses of AZD1222, Spike-specific TCR breadth and depth rose. Reportedly, close to half of spike-specific TCRs are directed against unmutated variant regions.

The source material was peripheral blood, sampled 28 days after the second AZD1222 dose. The receptor's source is an adult who received the AZD1222 COVID-19 vaccine. The chain carries TRBV28 and TRBJ1-2; D is undetermined. The CDR3 DNA reads as TGTGCCAGCAGTCCGGACCGAGCCGGGAAGTATGGCTACACCTTC. Protein: CASSPDRAGKYGYTF.